These 31 T cell receptor beta chains share one sample of origin, sequenced in a study of cytomegalovirus exposure and HLA in healthy donors. Libraries were prepared by immunoSEQ multiplex PCR; TCRdb keeps only in-frame clonotypes and omits some of them. The table has 85,000 to 130,000 clones, approximately 90% seen once. The material sequenced was PBMCs. These receptors came from a young woman in good health and CMV-seropositive.

The V and J genes are TRBV5-6 and TRBJ1-5; D call uncertain. Germline assignment: CDR1 SGHDT and CDR2 YYEEEE. The CDR3 covers 13 residues. V lost 2 bases and J 2 bases, leaving 5 bases between the germline ends. This chain's CDR3 is CASSLSGNQPQHF. CDR3 nucleotide sequence: TGTGCCAGCAGCTTATCCGGCAATCAGCCCCAGCATTTT. Drawing the rest from reference TRBV5-6 and TRBJ1-5, the complete variable domain is DAGVTQSPTHLIKTRGQQVTLRCSPKSGHDTVSWYQQALGQGPQFIFQYYEEEERQRGNFPDRFSGHQFPNYSSELNVNALLLGDSALYLCASSLSGNQPQHFGDGTRLSIL.

The sample holds one count of this clone. The chain joins TRBV18 to TRBJ1-2; 12 nucleotides line up with TRBD1. The germline V gene has CDR1 KGHSH and CDR2 LQKENI. With V trimmed by 3 bases and J by 7 bases, 6 bases remained unmatched. The CDR3 sequence is 15 residues long. CDR3 bases: TGTGCCAGCTCACCCTTGGGACAGGGGGCTTTTGGCTACACCTTC. Residues: CASSPLGQGAFGYTF. Using reference TRBV18 and TRBJ1-2 for the parts outside the CDR3, the full variable domain is NAGVMQNPRHLVRRRGQEARLRCSPMKGHSHVYWYRQLPEEGLKFMVYLQKENIIDESGMPKERFSAEFPKEGPSILRIQQVVRGDSAAYFCASSPLGQGAFGYTFGSGTRLTVV.

This clone was recorded a few times. This chain uses TRBV6-7 with TRBJ1-3; 8 nucleotides match TRBD1. TRBV6-7 is classed as an ORF, of uncertain function. CDR3 length: 16 residues. Trimming removed 5 bases from V and 5 bases from J; junction bases left unmatched: 11. The CDR3 coding sequence is TGTGCCAGCAGTAAATCCCGGACAGGGTTTCGAAACACCATATATTTT. This gives the protein CASSKSRTGFRNTIYF.

The V call is TRBV27, the J call TRBJ1-2, with 7 bases lining up with TRBD1. CDR1 MNHEY and CDR2 SMNVEV come from the germline V gene (reference sequence). The CDR3 has 13 amino acids. J lost 8 bases, V lost 2 bases, and 5 bases had no gene match. In nucleotides, the CDR3 is TGTGCCAGCAGTTTAACAGGGGATCGCGGCTACACCTTC. Its translation is CASSLTGDRGYTF.

The chain is built from TRBV2 and TRBJ2-2, with TRBD2 matching over 11 bases. Unmatched junction bases numbered 5, after V lost 6 bases and J lost 5 bases. CDR1 and CDR2 from the germline V gene are SNHLY and FYNNEI. The CDR3 covers 15 residues. CDR3: CASSLAGGGTGELFF. DNA of the CDR3: TGTGCCAGCAGCCTAGCGGGGGGTGGAACCGGGGAGCTGTTTTTT.

This chain joins TRBV6-1 and TRBJ2-5; no definite D call. Germline V gene sequence: CDR1 MNHNS, CDR2 SASEGT. This CDR3 is built from 12 residues. The V and J ends lost 6 bases and 5 bases respectively, with 10 bases between them. The CDR3 protein is CASSLRWETQYF. The CDR3 DNA reads as TGTGCCAGCAGCCTCCGGTGGGAGACCCAGTACTTC.

The genes are TRBV10-1 and TRBJ2-2; 8 bases are shared with TRBD1. V shed 4 bases and J 1 base; nucleotides not matched to a gene: 8. CDR3 length: 17 amino acids. CDR1 is WNHNN and CDR2 is SYGVQD in the germline V gene (reference sequence). The CDR3 loop reads CASSALAGTGNTGELFF. The DNA for the CDR3 is TGCGCCAGCAGTGCCCTAGCCGGGACAGGGAACACCGGGGAGCTGTTTTTT.

The rearrangement links TRBV29-1 to TRBJ2-1, with 7 positions matching TRBD1. Germline loops: CDR1 SQVTM, CDR2 ANQGSEA. This CDR3 is 13 amino acids long. The trim removed 6 bases at V and 4 bases at J, leaving 6 bases unmatched. This chain's CDR3 is CSVAPGQYNEQFF. As DNA, the CDR3 is TGCAGCGTGGCCCCGGGACAGTACAATGAGCAGTTCTTC.

V gene TRBV28 combines with J gene TRBJ1-2, with 8 positions matching TRBD1. After removal of 6 bases from V and 2 bases from J, the junction contained 5 bases not matched to a gene. In germline, CDR1 is MDHEN, CDR2 SYDVKM. The CDR3 sequence is 14 residues long. CDR3 region: CASSPGTGNYGYTF. The CDR3 bases are TGTGCCAGCAGCCCCGGGACAGGCAACTATGGCTACACCTTC.

This chain connects TRBV9 to TRBJ1-5; D ambiguous. Trimming removed 0 bases at V and 4 bases at J, with 5 bases between. The germline V gene encodes CDR1 SGDLS and CDR2 YYNGEE. This CDR3 contains 13 residues. The CDR3 spells CASSVESNQPQHF. The CDR3 DNA reads TGTGCCAGCAGCGTAGAGAGTAATCAGCCCCAGCATTTT.

CDR3 in amino acids: CASRFEGAEDTIYF. The CDR3 nucleotides are TGTGCCAGCAGATTTGAGGGGGCGGAGGACACCATATATTTT. V gene TRBV28 combines with J gene TRBJ1-3; 7 bases are a match to TRBD1. This CDR3 is 14 amino acids long. Germline CDR1 MDHEN, CDR2 SYDVKM. V trimming: 6 bases; J trimming: 8 bases; junction bases outside the gene matches: 10. The complete variable domain, with remaining parts taken from reference TRBV28 and TRBJ1-3, reads DVKVTQSSRYLVKRTGEKVFLECVQDMDHENMFWYRQDPGLGLRLIYFSYDVKMKEKGDIPEGYSVSREKKERFSLILESASTNQTSMYLCASRFEGAEDTIYFGEGSWLTVV.

The chain combines TRBV7-2 with TRBJ1-2, with D possibly TRBD1 on 6 matching bases. The germline V gene encodes CDR1 SGHTA and CDR2 FQGNSA. This CDR3 is 15 amino acids long. The ends were cut back, 4 bases at V and 4 bases at J, with 16 bases in the middle. CDR3 amino acids: CASSYDRTPLYGYTF. The CDR3 DNA reads TGTGCCAGCAGCTACGACAGGACCCCTCTCTATGGCTACACCTTC.

The V and J genes are TRBV4-1 and TRBJ2-7; 9 bases align to TRBD1. CDR3 length: 14 amino acids. V was pared by 6 bases and J by 2 bases, with 5 bases of the junction left unmatched. Per germline, CDR1 MGHRA and CDR2 YSYEKL. CDR3 coding DNA: TGCGCCAGCAGTCCGGACAGGGGTCCCTACGAGCAGTACTTC. Translating it yields CASSPDRGPYEQYF.

The gene calls are TRBV7-9 and TRBJ1-2, with D possibly TRBD1 on 5 matching bases. The CDR3 runs to 12 residues. The V gene's germline CDR1 is SEHNR and CDR2 FQNEAQ (reference sequence). Trimming removed 3 bases from V and 7 bases from J, with 9 bases in between. For the CDR3, the DNA is TGTGCCAGCAGCTTCCAGGGTCCTGGCTACACCTTC. It is translated as CASSFQGPGYTF. The full variable domain, rest sourced from reference TRBV7-9 and TRBJ1-2, is DTGVSQNPRHKITKRGQNVTFRCDPISEHNRLYWYRQTLGQGPEFLTYFQNEAQLEKSRLLSDRFSAERPKGSFSTLEIQRTEQGDSAMYLCASSFQGPGYTFGSGTRLTVV.

The V gene is TRBV9, the J gene TRBJ2-1; D call uncertain. The CDR3 covers 15 residues. Between the trimmed V and J ends, which lost 0 bases and 0 bases, there was a span of 7 bases. CDR1 and CDR2 (germline): SGDLS, YYNGEE. Written as DNA, the CDR3 is TGTGCCAGCAGCGTAGAAAGTAGCTCCTACAATGAGCAGTTCTTC. Translation: CASSVESSSYNEQFF.

The chain joins TRBV27 to TRBJ2-5; TRBD2 matches at 11 bases. The CDR3 loop spans 16 amino acids. The germline gives CDR1 MNHEY, CDR2 SMNVEV (reference sequence). With V trimmed by 2 bases and J by 1 base, 3 bases remained unmatched. This chain's CDR3 is CASSLASGGPQETQYF. In DNA, the CDR3 is TGTGCCAGCAGTTTAGCTAGCGGGGGGCCCCAAGAGACCCAGTACTTC.

The V and J genes are TRBV2 and TRBJ1-2, with 10 bases identical to TRBD1. This CDR3 contains 13 residues. V dropped 7 bases and J dropped 8; count of bases not matched to a gene: 7. Germline lookup yields CDR1 SNHLY and CDR2 FYNNEI. CDR3 loop: CASNLDRGLGYTF. The DNA for the CDR3 is TGTGCCAGCAACCTAGACAGGGGGCTGGGCTACACCTTC.

This rearrangement joins TRBV5-1 to TRBJ1-4; D is unresolved. CDR1 and CDR2 from the germline V gene are SGHRS and YFSETQ. There are 15 residues in the CDR3. V dropped 0 bases and J dropped 8 bases, with 14 bases sitting between them. The CDR3, as DNA: TGCGCCAGCAGCTTGGTTTCTGGGCGTGGGGAAAAACTGTTTTTT. Residues: CASSLVSGRGEKLFF.

The gene calls are TRBV6-5 and TRBJ2-7; 7 bases are a match to TRBD2. Germline lookup yields CDR1 MNHEY and CDR2 SVGAGI. This CDR3 has 13 amino acids. V was pared by 3 bases and J by 3 bases, with 2 bases of the junction left unmatched. Written as DNA, the CDR3 is TGTGCCAGCAGTTATGGGGGGGTCTACGAGCAGTACTTC. It codes for CASSYGGVYEQYF.

V usage is TRBV14 and J usage is TRBJ1-6, with TRBD1 identical over 10 bases. There are 15 residues in the CDR3. J was trimmed by 9 bases and V by 4 bases; bases with no gene match: 6. Germline V lookup: CDR1 SGHDN, CDR2 FVKESK. The CDR3 DNA sequence: TGTGCCAGCAGCCTGACCGGGACAGGGGCTTCACCCCTCCACTTT. It encodes CASSLTGTGASPLHF.

The rearrangement joins TRBV6-1 to TRBJ1-3, with 7 bases matching TRBD1. This CDR3 has 15 residues. V gave up 8 bases and J gave up 4 bases; unmatched junction bases: 11. Germline V gene sequence: CDR1 MNHNS, CDR2 SASEGT. The CDR3 nucleotides are TGTGCCAGCCGTATGAGACAGGGCGGCGGAAACACCATATATTTT. It yields the protein CASRMRQGGGNTIYF.

The J gene is TRBJ1-6, the V gene TRBV5-1; the match to TRBD1 covers 9 bases. Germline CDR1 is SGHRS and CDR2 is YFSETQ. The ends lost 4 bases at V and 8 bases at J; junction bases unmatched: 4. The CDR3 contains 14 residues. The chain's CDR3 is CASSITGGDSPLHF. CDR3 nucleotides: TGCGCCAGCAGCATAACAGGGGGCGATTCACCCCTCCACTTT.

V is TRBV5-4 and J is TRBJ2-5, with D perhaps matching TRBD2 (5 bases). Germline CDR1 and CDR2: SGHNT and YYREEE (reference sequence). V lost 1 base to trimming and J lost 6 bases, with 13 bases between them. CDR3 length: 14 residues. CDR3 protein: CASSLNRDKKTQYF. In DNA form, the CDR3 reads TGTGCCAGCAGCTTGAACCGGGATAAGAAGACCCAGTACTTC.

This chain links TRBV11-3 with TRBJ2-2; D not resolved. Per the germline V gene, CDR1 is SGHNT and CDR2 is YENEEA. The CDR3 extends over 12 amino acids. Trimming cost V 1 base and J 8 bases, with 5 bases left between them. CDR3 sequence reads: CASSLAVGELFF. CDR3 sequence (DNA): TGTGCCAGCAGCTTAGCCGTTGGGGAGCTGTTTTTT.

The chain is built from TRBV5-1 and TRBJ1-5; D is ambiguous. V gave up 0 bases and J gave up 5 bases, with 12 bases separating them. The germline gives CDR1 SGHRS, CDR2 YFSETQ. The CDR3 sequence is 15 residues long. The CDR3 coding sequence is TGCGCCAGCAGCTTGGACAGTAGCGGGGATCAGCCCCAGCATTTT. As protein: CASSLDSSGDQPQHF.

The gene calls are TRBV5-5 and TRBJ1-6; TRBD1 aligns across 10 bases. This CDR3 spans 14 amino acids. Germline loops: CDR1 SGHKS, CDR2 YYEKEE (reference sequence). V lost 5 bases, J lost 7 bases, and 3 bases stayed unmatched. The CDR3 DNA reads as TGTGCCAGCAGTCCGGGACAGGGGAATTCACCCCTCCACTTT. Translation: CASSPGQGNSPLHF. Complete variable domain (other parts from reference TRBV5-5 and TRBJ1-6): DAGVTQSPTHLIKTRGQQVTLRCSPISGHKSVSWYQQVLGQGPQFIFQYYEKEERGRGNFPDRFSARQFPNYSSELNVNALLLGDSALYLCASSPGQGNSPLHFGNGTRLTVT.

This chain joins TRBV6-5 and TRBJ2-3, with 7 bases lining up with TRBD1. The CDR3 totals 15 residues. Germline CDR1 reads MNHEY; CDR2 reads SVGAGI. V trimming: 7 bases; J trimming: 2 bases; junction bases outside the gene matches: 9. CDR3 coding DNA: TGTGCCAGCAACTCAGCAGGGGGTGCCACAGATACGCAGTATTTT. As protein: CASNSAGGATDTQYF.

This chain links TRBV28 with TRBJ1-5; TRBD1 matches 8 bases. This CDR3 comprises 15 residues. V lost 5 bases and J lost 2; bases outside the gene matches: 5. Germline lookup yields CDR1 MDHEN and CDR2 SYDVKM. Here the CDR3 DNA reads TGTGCCAGCAGTGCTCGGGGACAGGGCAATCAGCCCCAGCATTTT. Amino acid sequence: CASSARGQGNQPQHF.

The V and J genes are TRBV27 and TRBJ2-1, with 9 positions matching TRBD2. The germline CDR1 and CDR2 sequences are MNHEY and SMNVEV (reference sequence). V lost 3 bases to trimming and J lost 4 bases; unmatched junction nucleotides: 7. The CDR3 contains 16 residues. CDR3 coding DNA: TGTGCCAGCAGTTTTCCGGGACTAGCTGGTTACAATGAGCAGTTCTTC. It is translated as CASSFPGLAGYNEQFF.

The V and J genes are TRBV7-8 and TRBJ2-6; D is possibly TRBD2 (5 bases). Per germline, CDR1 SGHVS and CDR2 FQNEAQ. V lost 5 bases and J lost 8, with 19 bases in between. The CDR3 runs 16 residues. The CDR3 sequence is CASSQTRRFGTNVLTF. CDR3 nucleotides: TGTGCCAGCAGCCAAACGCGACGGTTCGGGACCAACGTCCTGACTTTC.

This rearrangement joins TRBV7-8 to TRBJ1-2; possible D gene TRBD1, 5 bases. CDR3 length: 14 amino acids. Germline loops: CDR1 SGHVS, CDR2 FQNEAQ. V lost 3 bases and J 6 bases, leaving 14 bases between the germline ends. The CDR3: CASSFPGRQDGYTF. In DNA form, the CDR3 reads TGTGCCAGCAGCTTCCCAGGGCGGCAAGATGGCTACACCTTC.